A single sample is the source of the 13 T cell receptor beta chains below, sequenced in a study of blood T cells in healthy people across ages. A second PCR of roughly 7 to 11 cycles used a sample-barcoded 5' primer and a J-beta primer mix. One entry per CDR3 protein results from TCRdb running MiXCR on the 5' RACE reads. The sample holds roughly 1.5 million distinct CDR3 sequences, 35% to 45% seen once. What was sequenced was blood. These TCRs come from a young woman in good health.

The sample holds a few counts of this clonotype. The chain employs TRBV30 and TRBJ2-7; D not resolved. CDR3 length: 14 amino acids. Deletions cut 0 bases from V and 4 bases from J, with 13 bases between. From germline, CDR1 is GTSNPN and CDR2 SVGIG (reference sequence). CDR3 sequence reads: CAWSVNRVGYEQYF. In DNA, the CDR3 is TGTGCCTGGAGTGTCAACCGGGTGGGGTACGAGCAGTACTTC.

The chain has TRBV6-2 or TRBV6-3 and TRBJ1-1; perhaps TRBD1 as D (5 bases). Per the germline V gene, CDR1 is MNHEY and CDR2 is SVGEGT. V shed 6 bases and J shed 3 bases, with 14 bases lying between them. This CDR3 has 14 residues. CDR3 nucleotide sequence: TGTGCCAGCAGCATCGGGACCCTCGACACTGAAGCTTTCTTT. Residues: CASSIGTLDTEAFF.

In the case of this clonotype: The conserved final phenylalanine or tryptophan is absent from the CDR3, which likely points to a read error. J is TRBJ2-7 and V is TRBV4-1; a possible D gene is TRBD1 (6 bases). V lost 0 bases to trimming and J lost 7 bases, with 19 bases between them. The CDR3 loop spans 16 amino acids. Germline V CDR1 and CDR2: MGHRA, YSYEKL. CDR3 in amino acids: CASSQDPAGAGLEQYS. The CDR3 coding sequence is TGCGCCAGCAGCCAAGATCCGGCAGGGGCGGGTTTGGAGCAGTACTCC.

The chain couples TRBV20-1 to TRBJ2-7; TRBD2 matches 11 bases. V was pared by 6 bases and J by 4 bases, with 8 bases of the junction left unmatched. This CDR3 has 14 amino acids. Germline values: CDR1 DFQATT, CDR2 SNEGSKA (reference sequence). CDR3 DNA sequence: TGCAGTGCCCAGGATAGCGGGGGGGCTTACGAGCAGTACTTC. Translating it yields CSAQDSGGAYEQYF.

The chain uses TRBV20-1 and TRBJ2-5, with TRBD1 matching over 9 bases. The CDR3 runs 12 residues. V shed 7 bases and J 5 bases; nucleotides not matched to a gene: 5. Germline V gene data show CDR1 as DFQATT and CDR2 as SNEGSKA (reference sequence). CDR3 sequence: CSVRTGDETQYF. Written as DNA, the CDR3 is TGCAGTGTCCGGACAGGGGACGAGACCCAGTACTTC.

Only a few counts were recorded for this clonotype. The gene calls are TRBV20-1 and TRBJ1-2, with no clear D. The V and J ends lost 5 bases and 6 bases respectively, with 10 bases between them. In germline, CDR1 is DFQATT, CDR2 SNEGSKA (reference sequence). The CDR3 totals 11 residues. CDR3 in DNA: TGCAGTGCTGTCGAGTTAAATGGCTACACCTTC. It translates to CSAVELNGYTF.

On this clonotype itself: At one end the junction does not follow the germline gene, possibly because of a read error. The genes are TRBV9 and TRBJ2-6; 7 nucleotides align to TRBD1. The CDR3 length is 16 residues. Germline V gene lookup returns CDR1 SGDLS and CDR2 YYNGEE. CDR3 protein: CASSGTTGVGANVPTF. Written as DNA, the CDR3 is TGTGCCAGCAGCGGAACAACAGGGGTCGGGGCCAACGTCCCGACTTTC.

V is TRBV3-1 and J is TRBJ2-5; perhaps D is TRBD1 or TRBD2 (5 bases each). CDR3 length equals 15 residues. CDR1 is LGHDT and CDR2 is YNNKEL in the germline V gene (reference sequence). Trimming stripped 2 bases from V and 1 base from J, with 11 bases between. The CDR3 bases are TGTGCCAGCAGCCAAAGTCCGGGGACCCAAGAGACCCAGTACTTC. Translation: CASSQSPGTQETQYF.

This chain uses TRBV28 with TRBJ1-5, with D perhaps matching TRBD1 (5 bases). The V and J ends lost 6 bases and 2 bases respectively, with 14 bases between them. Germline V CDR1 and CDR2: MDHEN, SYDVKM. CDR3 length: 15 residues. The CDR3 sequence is CASSWRGTGNQPQHF. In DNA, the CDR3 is TGTGCCAGCAGCTGGAGGGGAACGGGCAATCAGCCCCAGCATTTT.

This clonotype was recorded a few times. In DNA form, the CDR3 reads TGTGCCAGCAGCAAACTAGCGGTTGCCTCAACAGATACGCAGTATTTT. It yields the protein CASSKLAVASTDTQYF. The V call is TRBV27, the J call TRBJ2-3; TRBD2 aligns across 8 bases. The CDR3 length is 16 residues. Germline CDR1 reads MNHEY; CDR2 reads SMNVEV (reference sequence). Unmatched junction bases numbered 11, after V lost 6 bases and J lost 3 bases.

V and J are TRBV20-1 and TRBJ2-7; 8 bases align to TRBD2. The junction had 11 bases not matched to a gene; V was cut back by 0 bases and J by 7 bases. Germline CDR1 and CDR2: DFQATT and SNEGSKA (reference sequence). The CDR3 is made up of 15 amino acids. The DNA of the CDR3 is TGCAGTGCTAGAGAGGCGCGGGGGGCGTATAATGAGCAGTACTTC. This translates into CSAREARGAYNEQYF.

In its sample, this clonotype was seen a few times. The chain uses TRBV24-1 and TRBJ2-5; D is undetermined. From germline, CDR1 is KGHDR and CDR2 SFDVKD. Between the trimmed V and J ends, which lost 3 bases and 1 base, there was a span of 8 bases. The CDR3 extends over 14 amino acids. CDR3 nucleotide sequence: TGTGCCACCAGTGATCGGGCCTTCCAAGAGACCCAGTACTTC. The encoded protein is CATSDRAFQETQYF.

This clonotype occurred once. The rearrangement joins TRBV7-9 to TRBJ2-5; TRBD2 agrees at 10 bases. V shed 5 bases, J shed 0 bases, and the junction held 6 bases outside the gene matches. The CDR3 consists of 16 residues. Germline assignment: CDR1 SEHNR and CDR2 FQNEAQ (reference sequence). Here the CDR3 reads CASSPGTSAYQETQYF. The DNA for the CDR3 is TGTGCCAGCAGCCCCGGGACTAGCGCATACCAAGAGACCCAGTACTTC.